The next 25 T cell receptor beta chains were all read from a single sample in a study of blood T cell repertoires in COVID-19. The table came from immunoSEQ multiplex PCR; TCRdb's copy has only in-frame clones and leaves some out. The profile covers under 85,000 clones, with about 86% appearing a single time and around a sixth taken by the ten largest. The specimen sequenced was peripheral blood. The receptor set was obtained from an elderly man in a cohort sampled during active COVID-19.

V usage is TRBV4-2 and J usage is TRBJ1-1, with 7 bases matching TRBD1. J gave up 0 bases and V 2 bases, and 6 bases lay outside the gene matches. Germline V gives CDR1 LGHNA, CDR2 YNFKEQ. The CDR3 sequence is 16 residues long. The CDR3 DNA sequence: TGTGCCAGCAGCCAAACCACAGGGGTTGTGAACACTGAAGCTTTCTTT. Translated, it gives CASSQTTGVVNTEAFF.

The rearrangement uses TRBV7-6 and TRBJ2-5; 12 positions agree with TRBD2. Looked up from germline, CDR1 is SGHVS and CDR2 is FNYEAQ. J lost 5 bases, V lost 2 bases, and 6 bases had no gene match. The CDR3 covers 16 residues. In DNA, the CDR3 is TGTGCCAGCAGCTTACGTGGAACTAGCGGGGGGGAGACCCAGTACTTC. As protein: CASSLRGTSGGETQYF.

V usage is TRBV27 and J usage is TRBJ1-2; TRBD1 might be the D (6 bases). V lost 3 bases and J 2 bases, leaving 7 bases between the germline ends. The CDR3 is 13 amino acids. The germline V gene has CDR1 MNHEY and CDR2 SMNVEV (reference sequence). The CDR3 region is CASSLRGNYGYTF. The CDR3 nucleotides are TGTGCCAGCAGTTTGAGGGGGAACTATGGCTACACCTTC.

This clone was found once. The chain employs TRBV11-3 and TRBJ2-2; D is perhaps TRBD2 (6 bases). The ends were cut back, 6 bases at V and 5 bases at J, with 16 bases in the middle. CDR3 length: 15 residues. Germline CDR1 SGHNT, CDR2 YENEEA. This CDR3 is CASRVGGDGTGELFF. In DNA, the CDR3 is TGTGCCAGCAGGGTCGGAGGGGATGGAACCGGGGAGCTGTTTTTT.

J is TRBJ2-5 and V is TRBV7-2; D not certain. Germline CDR1 and CDR2: SGHTA and FQGNSA. The CDR3 is 14 amino acids. V was pared by 4 bases and J by 6 bases, with 15 bases between. The CDR3 DNA sequence: TGTGCCAGCAGCTCGTACCAGGTCTCGCAGACCCAGTACTTC. Protein product: CASSSYQVSQTQYF.

The chain has TRBV5-1 and TRBJ2-2; possible D gene TRBD1, 6 bases. The V gene's germline CDR1 is SGHRS and CDR2 YFSETQ. Trimming removed 0 bases from V and 4 bases from J, with 13 bases in between. The length of the CDR3 is 16 residues. The CDR3 region has the DNA TGCGCCAGCAGCTTGGAAGACAGGTCGTTCACCGGGGAGCTGTTTTTT. Residues: CASSLEDRSFTGELFF.

This clone has only one observation. The J gene is TRBJ1-6, the V gene TRBV7-8, with TRBD1 matching 8 bases. Germline CDR1 SGHVS, CDR2 FQNEAQ. V gave up 5 bases and J gave up 1 base; unmatched junction bases: 10. This CDR3 comprises 18 residues. CDR3 DNA sequence: TGTGCCAGCAGCCAGGGGGCAGCAGGGCTATCCTATAATTCACCCCTCCACTTT. This codes for CASSQGAAGLSYNSPLHF.

The V call is TRBV28, the J call TRBJ2-5; TRBD2 matches 11 bases. The CDR3 runs 17 residues. Germline CDR1 MDHEN, CDR2 SYDVKM. Trimming took 5 bases from V and 7 from J; bases not matched to a gene: 15. In DNA form, the CDR3 reads TGTGCCAGCAGTCCCCCCGTAGCGGGGGGGATAAGATGGACCCAGTACTTC. It codes for CASSPPVAGGIRWTQYF.

This clone has more than one count but fewer than ten. The chain carries TRBV25-1 and TRBJ2-7, with a tentative D call TRBD2 (6 bases). CDR1 and CDR2 (germline): MGHDK, SYGVNS. V lost 1 base, J lost 7 bases, and 14 bases lay in between. The CDR3 loop spans 14 amino acids. CDR3: CASSELYGGKEQYF. The CDR3 DNA reads TGTGCCAGCAGTGAATTATATGGGGGGAAGGAGCAGTACTTC.

This clone was observed a single time. This chain links TRBV2 with TRBJ2-1; D gene unclear. Germline CDR1 is SNHLY and CDR2 is FYNNEI. The V gene lost 4 bases and the J gene lost 5 bases, with 9 bases spanning the gap. The CDR3 is made up of 13 amino acids. CDR3 region: CASSGSQDNEQFF. As DNA, the CDR3 is TGTGCCAGCAGTGGTTCGCAGGACAATGAGCAGTTCTTC.

This clone was counted at least ten times. This rearrangement joins TRBV27 to TRBJ1-6, with D possibly matching TRBD1 (5 bases). CDR1 MNHEY and CDR2 SMNVEV come from the germline V gene (reference sequence). This CDR3 has 12 residues. The V end was cut by 5 bases, the J end by 9 bases, with 8 bases between. The CDR3 loop is CASSQRGSPLHF. As DNA, the CDR3 is TGTGCCAGCAGTCAAAGGGGTTCACCCCTCCACTTT.

The CDR3, as DNA: TGTGCCAGCAGCACAGGACGGTCTCGGGAGCAGTACTTC. Translation gives CASSTGRSREQYF. The rearrangement joins TRBV5-4 to TRBJ2-7; D is perhaps TRBD1 (5 bases). Trimming shortened V by 4 bases and J by 7 bases, and 15 bases separated the two germline ends. The CDR3 sequence is 13 residues long. CDR1 is SGHNT, CDR2 YYREEE, per germline (reference sequence).

The chain carries TRBV7-8 and TRBJ1-1, with D maybe TRBD1 (6 bases). Trimming removed 3 bases at V and 4 bases at J, with 9 bases between. Germline V gene sequence: CDR1 SGHVS, CDR2 FQNEAQ. This CDR3 region has 13 residues. CDR3 residues: CASSFQGSTEAFF. The CDR3 bases are TGTGCCAGCAGCTTCCAGGGGAGCACTGAAGCTTTCTTT.

This chain joins TRBV28 and TRBJ1-1; TRBD1 might be the D (5 bases). CDR3 length: 17 amino acids. V lost 8 bases to trimming and J lost 5 bases, with 27 bases between them. In germline, CDR1 is MDHEN, CDR2 SYDVKM. CDR3 in amino acids: CASRSVRWRAGRTEAFF. CDR3 DNA: TGTGCCAGCCGGTCGGTGCGCTGGAGGGCAGGGCGGACTGAAGCTTTCTTT.

The V and J genes are TRBV28 and TRBJ2-3, with D tentatively TRBD1 (5 bases). Germline loops: CDR1 MDHEN, CDR2 SYDVKM. CDR3 size: 14 residues. Trimming removed 5 bases from V and 1 base from J, with 10 bases in between. DNA of the CDR3: TGTGCCAGCAGTCGTGACAGACGCACAGATACGCAGTATTTT. The encoded protein is CASSRDRRTDTQYF.

This chain joins TRBV5-4 and TRBJ2-7; 8 bases are shared with TRBD1. Trimming took 3 bases from V and 5 from J; bases not matched to a gene: 7. From germline, CDR1 is SGHNT and CDR2 YYREEE (reference sequence). This CDR3 spans 14 amino acids. The CDR3 region is CASSSGTGRDEQYV. Written as DNA, the CDR3 is TGTGCCAGCAGCTCGGGGACAGGACGGGACGAGCAGTACGTC.

The rearrangement links TRBV7-9 to TRBJ1-2; TRBD1 aligns across 7 bases. The CDR3 length is 16 residues. With 0 bases clipped from V and 2 bases from J, the junction kept 6 bases outside the gene matches. Germline CDR1 is SEHNR and CDR2 is FQNEAQ (reference sequence). In DNA, the CDR3 is TGTGCCAGCAGCTTAGCCGGGACAGCGAAGAACTATGGCTACACCTTC. Translated, it gives CASSLAGTAKNYGYTF. The whole variable domain, remainder taken from reference TRBV7-9 and TRBJ1-2, is DTGVSQNPRHKITKRGQNVTFRCDPISEHNRLYWYRQTLGQGPEFLTYFQNEAQLEKSRLLSDRFSAERPKGSFSTLEIQRTEQGDSAMYLCASSLAGTAKNYGYTFGSGTRLTVV.

This clone was observed once. The V gene is TRBV2, the J gene TRBJ2-2; 9 positions agree with TRBD2. The CDR3 extends over 15 amino acids. The germline V gene has CDR1 SNHLY and CDR2 FYNNEI. Trimming removed 4 bases from V and 3 bases from J; junction bases left unmatched: 3. CDR3 sequence: CASSAERGDTGELFF. CDR3 DNA: TGTGCCAGCAGTGCGGAGCGGGGGGACACCGGGGAGCTGTTTTTT. Supplemented by reference TRBV2 and TRBJ2-2, the full variable domain reads EPEVTQTPSHQVTQMGQEVILRCVPISNHLYFYWYRQILGQKVEFLVSFYNNEISEKSEIFDDQFSVERPDGSNFTLKIRSTKLEDSAMYFCASSAERGDTGELFFGEGSRLTVL.

The V and J genes are TRBV6-5 and TRBJ2-2; 7 nucleotides match TRBD1. Trimming cost V 4 bases and J 2 bases; bases outside gene matches: 4. Germline CDR1 and CDR2: MNHEY and SVGAGI. CDR3 length: 15 amino acids. The CDR3 here is CASSLGQPNTGELFF. The CDR3 coding sequence is TGTGCCAGCAGTTTGGGACAGCCCAACACCGGGGAGCTGTTTTTT.

This chain uses TRBV6-6 with TRBJ1-5; D is perhaps TRBD1 (5 bases). The V gene lost 2 bases and the J gene lost 6 bases, with 11 bases spanning the gap. This CDR3 is built from 14 residues. Germline CDR1 is MNHNY and CDR2 is SVGAGI (reference sequence). The DNA for the CDR3 is TGTGCCAGCAGTTACGGGCAGGGCGGTCAGCCCCAGCATTTT. Its translation: CASSYGQGGQPQHF.

This chain joins TRBV6-5 and TRBJ1-5, with TRBD1 identical over 10 bases. The ends lost 4 bases at V and 11 bases at J; junction bases unmatched: 8. Germline CDR1 is MNHEY and CDR2 is SVGAGI. This CDR3 region has 14 residues. The CDR3 DNA is TGTGCCAGCAGTTTGGGACAGGGGCAATCGACCCAGCATTTT. Translating it yields CASSLGQGQSTQHF.

J is TRBJ1-5 and V is TRBV28, with D uncertain. The CDR3 runs to 14 residues. Germline V lookup: CDR1 MDHEN, CDR2 SYDVKM. Deletions cut 3 bases from V and 9 bases from J, with 15 bases between. The CDR3 spells CASSLEQNPRPQHF. The DNA of the CDR3 is TGTGCCAGCAGTTTGGAACAGAATCCACGGCCCCAGCATTTT.

V gene TRBV7-2 combines with J gene TRBJ1-4; possibly TRBD1 for D (5 bases). This CDR3 is built from 15 residues. V was cut by 5 bases and J by 7 bases, with 17 bases left in between. Germline CDR1 SGHTA, CDR2 FQGNSA. The CDR3 coding sequence is TGTGCCAGCAGCCCAACGGAGGGACTTAGTGAAAAACTGTTTTTT. Translated, it gives CASSPTEGLSEKLFF.

This chain uses TRBV2 with TRBJ1-2; TRBD1 is a possible D gene (6 bases). Germline values: CDR1 SNHLY, CDR2 FYNNEI. The CDR3 contains 17 residues. Trimming removed 1 base at V and 0 bases at J, with 15 bases between. CDR3 DNA: TGTGCCAGCAGTGAAGGGGGGCAGGCGCCCGCTAACTATGGCTACACCTTC. The encoded protein is CASSEGGQAPANYGYTF.

The chain has TRBV5-8 and TRBJ2-2; D remains unclear. CDR3 length: 15 amino acids. Trimming took 2 bases from V and 1 from J, leaving 9 bases between them. Germline loops: CDR1 SGHTS, CDR2 YDEGEE. CDR3 DNA sequence: TGTGCCAGCAGCTTTTCCCGACAGAACACCGGGGAGCTGTTTTTT. This sequence encodes CASSFSRQNTGELFF.